Listed below are T cell receptor beta chains from one sample, sequenced in a study of T cells in Graves' hyperthyroidism and ophthalmopathy. TCRdb called the multiplex PCR reads again in MiXCR, with one record for every CDR3 protein. The sample has around 250,000 distinct CDR3 sequences, roughly 14% seen once. What was sequenced was blood. Receptor source: a woman aged 40 to 55 with Graves' hyperthyroidism that later progressed to Graves' ophthalmopathy. Each CDR3 is given with its conserved first and last residue. A D gene is named only where the DNA matches it firmly. Rows give clone size only sometimes, using once, few, many, or a class for an expanded clone.

D gene	clone size	J gene	V gene	CDR3 DNA	CDR3 protein
-	-	TRBJ1-5	TRBV19	TGTGCCAGTAGTAGCGGGAAGGGGGAAGGTCAGCCCCAGCATTTT	CASSSGKGEGQPQHF
-	-	TRBJ2-5	TRBV7-2	TGTGCCAGCAGCTTTCCCGGGACATATCAAGAGACCCAGTACTTC	CASSFPGTYQETQYF
-	many	TRBJ2-7	TRBV12-3/TRBV12-4	TGTGCCAGCAGTTTAACCCGAGGAGACGAGCAGTACTTC	CASSLTRGDEQYF
-	many	TRBJ1-1	TRBV7-9	TGTGCCAGCAGCCTCCGGGACTCGAACACTGAAGCTTTCTTT	CASSLRDSNTEAFF
-	many	TRBJ1-5	TRBV28	TGTGCCAGCAGTTCCCGGGCCCCGGGGAGCAATCAGCCCCAGCATTTT	CASSSRAPGSNQPQHF
-	few	TRBJ1-3	TRBV28	TGTGCCAGCAGTTTGGGTTTGAGCTCTGGAAACACCATATATTTT	CASSLGLSSGNTIYF
-	many	TRBJ2-3	TRBV27	TGTGCCAGCAGTTTAAAGGGCCGGCGAACCACAGATACGCAGTATTTT	CASSLKGRRTTDTQYF
-	-	TRBJ2-1	TRBV5-1	TGCGCCAGCAGCCGGGGGCGAGATGAGCAGTTCTTC	CASSRGRDEQFF
-	many	TRBJ2-5	TRBV19	TGTGCCAGTAGTATTCAGGTTGAAGAGACCCAGTACTTC	CASSIQVEETQYF
-	once	TRBJ1-5	TRBV12-3/TRBV12-4	TGTGCCAGCAGTTTAAGCCCAACTAGGGGAAATCAGCCCCAGCATTTT	CASSLSPTRGNQPQHF
-	many	TRBJ2-5	TRBV2	TGTGCCAGCGCCAGAATCGGAGGGGAGACCCAGTACTTC	CASARIGGETQYF